Sequencing of this T cell receptor (beta chain) was carried out in a study of CD8 T cells in Susac syndrome. Sequencing of TCR beta was carried out in blood CD8+ and CD4+ T cells. It was negative isolation that provided the CD8+ and CD4+ T cells, whereas TEMRA cells were enriched by FACS. A quantity of roughly 0.5 to 1 ug RNA underwent reverse transcription using random hexamers. TCR beta CDR3 was amplified by immunoSEQ covering 54 Vbeta and 13 Jbeta. From the immunoSEQ multiplex PCR reads, TCRdb called clonotypes with MiXCR, one entry per CDR3 protein. The sample contains some 120,000 distinct CDR3 sequences, about 94% of which appear only once. The CDR3 is 13 residues long. Germline V gives CDR1 SGHVS, CDR2 FQNEAQ. With 0 bases removed from V and 5 bases from J, the gap between germline ends came to 7 bases. A few counts support this clonotype.

The sequenced sample consisted of CD4+ T cells from PBMCs. This sequence joins TRBV7-8 and TRBJ2-5; D is uncertain. The sequence was obtained from a human donor with multiple sclerosis. The CDR3 loop reads CASSLARAETQYF. The CDR3 region has the DNA TGTGCCAGCAGCTTAGCGAGAGCGGAGACCCAGTACTTC.